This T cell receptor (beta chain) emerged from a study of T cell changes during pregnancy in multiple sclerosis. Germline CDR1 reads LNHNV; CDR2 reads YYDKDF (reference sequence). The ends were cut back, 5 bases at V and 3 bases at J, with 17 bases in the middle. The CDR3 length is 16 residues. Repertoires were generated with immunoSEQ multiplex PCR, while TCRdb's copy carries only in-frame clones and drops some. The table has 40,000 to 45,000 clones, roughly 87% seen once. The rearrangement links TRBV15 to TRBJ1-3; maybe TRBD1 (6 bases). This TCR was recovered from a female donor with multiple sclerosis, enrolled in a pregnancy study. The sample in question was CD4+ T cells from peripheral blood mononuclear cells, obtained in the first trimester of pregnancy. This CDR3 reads CATSPQPDRSGNTIYF. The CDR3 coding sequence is TGTGCCACCAGCCCTCAACCCGACAGGAGTGGAAACACCATATATTTT.